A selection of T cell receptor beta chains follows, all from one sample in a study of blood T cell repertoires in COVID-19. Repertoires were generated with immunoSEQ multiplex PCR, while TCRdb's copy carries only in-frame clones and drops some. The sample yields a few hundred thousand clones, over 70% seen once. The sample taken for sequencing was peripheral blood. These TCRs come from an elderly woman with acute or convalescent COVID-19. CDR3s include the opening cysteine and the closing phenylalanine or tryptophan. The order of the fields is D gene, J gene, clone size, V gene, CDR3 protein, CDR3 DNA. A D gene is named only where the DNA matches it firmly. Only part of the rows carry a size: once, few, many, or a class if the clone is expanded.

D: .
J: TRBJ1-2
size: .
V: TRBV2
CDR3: CASSEDGTGLNYGYTF
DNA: TGTGCCAGCAGTGAGGACGGGACTGGATTAAACTATGGCTACACCTTC

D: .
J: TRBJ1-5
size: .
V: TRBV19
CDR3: CASSRHHSNQPQHF
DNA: TGTGCCAGTAGTAGACACCATAGCAATCAGCCCCAGCATTTT

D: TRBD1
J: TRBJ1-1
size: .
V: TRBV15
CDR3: CATSSNRGYTEAFF
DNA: TGTGCCACCAGCAGTAACAGGGGGTACACTGAAGCTTTCTTT

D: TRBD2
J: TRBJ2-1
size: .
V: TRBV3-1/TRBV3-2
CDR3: CASSPTSGANNEQFF
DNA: TGTGCCAGCAGCCCGACTAGCGGGGCGAACAATGAGCAGTTCTTC

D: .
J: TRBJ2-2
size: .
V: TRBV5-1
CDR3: CASSLATGVSTGELFF
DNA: TGCGCCAGCAGCTTGGCCACGGGGGTCAGCACCGGGGAGCTGTTTTTT

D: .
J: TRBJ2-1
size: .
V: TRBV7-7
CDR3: CASSLAGGGPRNEQFF
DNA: TGTGCCAGCAGCTTAGCAGGGGGGGGGCCACGAAATGAGCAGTTCTTC

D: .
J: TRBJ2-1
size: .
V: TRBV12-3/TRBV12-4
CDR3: CATAGIRYNEQFF
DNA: TGTGCCACGGCCGGGATCAGATACAATGAGCAGTTCTTC

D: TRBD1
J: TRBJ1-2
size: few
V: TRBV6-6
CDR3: CASNGQGDYGYTF
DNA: TGTGCCAGCAACGGACAGGGTGACTATGGCTACACCTTC

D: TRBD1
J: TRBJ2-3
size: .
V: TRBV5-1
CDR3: CASSGQGGGTDTQYF
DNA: TGCGCCAGCAGCGGACAGGGGGGCGGGACAGATACGCAGTATTTT

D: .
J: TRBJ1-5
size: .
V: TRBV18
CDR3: CASSLRSTGSSNQPQHF
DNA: TGTGCCAGCTCACTCCGATCGACAGGCTCGAGCAATCAGCCCCAGCATTTT

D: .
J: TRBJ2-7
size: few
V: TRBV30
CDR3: CAWSAGGTGSYEQYF
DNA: TGTGCCTGGAGCGCAGGCGGGACGGGGTCCTACGAGCAGTACTTC

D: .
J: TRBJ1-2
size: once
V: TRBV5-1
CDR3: CASSSSGTGYGYTF
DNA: TGCGCCAGCAGCTCGTCAGGGACTGGCTATGGCTACACCTTC

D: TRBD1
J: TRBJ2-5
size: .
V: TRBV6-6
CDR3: CASSTGTGGFETQYF
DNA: TGTGCCAGCAGTACCGGGACAGGGGGTTTTGAGACCCAGTACTTC

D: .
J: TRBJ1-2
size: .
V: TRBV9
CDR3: CASRREQGYGYTF
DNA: TGTGCCAGCAGAAGAGAGCAGGGATATGGCTACACCTTC

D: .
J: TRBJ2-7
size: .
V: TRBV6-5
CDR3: CASSYSRSGASEQYF
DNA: TGTGCCAGCAGTTACTCACGATCAGGGGCAAGCGAGCAGTACTTC

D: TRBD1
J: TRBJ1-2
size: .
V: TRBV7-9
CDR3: CASSRGQGPYGYTF
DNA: TGTGCCAGCAGCCGAGGACAGGGGCCCTATGGCTACACCTTC

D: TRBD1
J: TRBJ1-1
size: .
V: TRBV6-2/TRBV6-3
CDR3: CASSSPDRANTEAFF
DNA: TGTGCCAGCAGTTCTCCTGACAGGGCGAACACTGAAGCTTTCTTT

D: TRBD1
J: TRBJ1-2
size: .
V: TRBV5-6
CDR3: CASSPGTGPIYGYTF
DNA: TGTGCCAGCAGCCCCGGGACAGGACCGATCTATGGCTACACCTTC

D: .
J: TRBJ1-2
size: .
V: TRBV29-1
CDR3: CSVGAGGGYTF
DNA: TGCAGCGTTGGGGCGGGCGGGGGCTACACCTTC

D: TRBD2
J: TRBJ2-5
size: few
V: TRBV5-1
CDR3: CASSPGPAGGQETQYF
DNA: TGCGCCAGCAGCCCGGGACCAGCGGGGGGGCAAGAGACCCAGTACTTC

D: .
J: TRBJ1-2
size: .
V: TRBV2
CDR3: CATTVNYGYTF
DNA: TGTGCCACCACAGTTAACTATGGCTACACCTTC

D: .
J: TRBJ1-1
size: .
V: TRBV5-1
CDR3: CASSWGDGRLSEAFF
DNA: TGCGCCAGCAGCTGGGGGGACGGTCGGTTGTCTGAAGCTTTCTTT

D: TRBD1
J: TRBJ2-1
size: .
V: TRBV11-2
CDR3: CASSPGWTGEGGEQFF
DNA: TGTGCCAGCAGCCCCGGTTGGACAGGGGAAGGGGGTGAGCAGTTCTTC

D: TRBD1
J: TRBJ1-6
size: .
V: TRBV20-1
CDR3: CSASPRGRNDSPLHF
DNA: TGCAGTGCTAGTCCCAGGGGGCGGAACGATTCACCCCTCCACTTT

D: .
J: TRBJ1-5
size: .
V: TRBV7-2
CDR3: CASRQGAGQPQHF
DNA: TGTGCCAGCAGACAGGGTGCAGGTCAGCCCCAGCATTTT

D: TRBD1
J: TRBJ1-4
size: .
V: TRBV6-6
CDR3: CASSNRGGGNEKLFF
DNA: TGTGCCAGCAGTAACAGGGGCGGTGGTAATGAAAAACTGTTTTTT

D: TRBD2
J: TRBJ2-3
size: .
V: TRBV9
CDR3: CASSPRTSGGPSDTQYF
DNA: TGTGCCAGCAGCCCACGGACTAGCGGGGGGCCATCCGATACGCAGTATTTT

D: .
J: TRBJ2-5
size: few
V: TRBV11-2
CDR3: CASSLEETQYF
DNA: TGTGCCAGCAGCCTTGAAGAGACCCAGTACTTC

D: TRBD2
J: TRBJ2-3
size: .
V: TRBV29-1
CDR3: CSVGRTSGLTDTQYF
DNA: TGCAGCGTTGGCAGGACTAGCGGACTCACAGATACGCAGTATTTT

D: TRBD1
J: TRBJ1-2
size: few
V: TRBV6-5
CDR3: CASSPDTGGWGYTF
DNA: TGTGCCAGCAGTCCCGATACAGGGGGCTGGGGCTACACCTTC

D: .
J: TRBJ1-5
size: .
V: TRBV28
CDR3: CASSLYGQPQHF
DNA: TGTGCCAGCAGTTTGTACGGTCAGCCCCAGCATTTT

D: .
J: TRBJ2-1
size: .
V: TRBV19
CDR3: CASSIGDGSYNEQFF
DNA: TGTGCCAGTAGTATAGGAGATGGTTCCTACAATGAGCAGTTCTTC

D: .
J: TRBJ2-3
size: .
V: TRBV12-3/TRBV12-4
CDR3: CASSLTQGNTQYF
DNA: TGTGCCAGCAGTTTAACGCAGGGGAATACGCAGTATTTT

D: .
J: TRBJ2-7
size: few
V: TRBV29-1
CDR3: CSVVQGSYEQYF
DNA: TGCAGCGTTGTGCAGGGTTCCTACGAGCAGTACTTC

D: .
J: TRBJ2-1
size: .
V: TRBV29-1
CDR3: CSASNNEQFF
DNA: TGCAGCGCGTCAAACAATGAGCAGTTCTTC

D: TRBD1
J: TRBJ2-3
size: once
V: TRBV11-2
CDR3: CASSLAPGGANADTQYF
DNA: TGTGCCAGCAGCTTAGCCCCAGGGGGCGCGAATGCAGATACGCAGTATTTT

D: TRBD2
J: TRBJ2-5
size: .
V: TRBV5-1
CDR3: CASCIAGEAVETQYF
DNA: TGCGCCAGCTGCATCGCGGGGGAGGCTGTAGAGACCCAGTACTTC

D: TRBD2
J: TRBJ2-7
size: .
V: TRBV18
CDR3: CASSPTSGKNEQYF
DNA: TGTGCCAGCTCACCGACTAGCGGGAAGAACGAGCAGTACTTC

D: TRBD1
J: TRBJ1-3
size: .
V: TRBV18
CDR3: CASSQSGTASGNTIYF
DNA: TGTGCCAGCTCACAATCCGGGACAGCCTCTGGAAACACCATATATTTT

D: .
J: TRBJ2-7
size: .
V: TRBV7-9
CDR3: CASSLGTRTYEQYF
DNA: TGTGCCAGCAGCCTAGGGACAAGAACCTACGAGCAGTACTTC

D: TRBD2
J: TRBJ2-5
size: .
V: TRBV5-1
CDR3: CASSLTGGETQYF
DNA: TGCGCCAGCAGCTTGACCGGGGGGGAGACCCAGTACTTC

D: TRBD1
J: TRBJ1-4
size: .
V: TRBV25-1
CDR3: CASSIQGASEKLFF
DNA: TGTGCCAGCAGTATACAGGGGGCCAGTGAAAAACTGTTTTTT

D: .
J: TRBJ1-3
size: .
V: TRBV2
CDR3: CASSTGPENTIYF
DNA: TGTGCCAGCTCTACAGGGCCGGAAAACACCATATATTTT

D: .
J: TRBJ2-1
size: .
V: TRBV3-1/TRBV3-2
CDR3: CASSQADNEQFF
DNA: TGTGCCAGCAGCCAAGCAGACAATGAGCAGTTCTTC

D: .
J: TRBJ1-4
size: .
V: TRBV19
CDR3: CASSPRQAPANEKLFF
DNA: TGTGCCAGTAGCCCACGACAGGCCCCGGCTAATGAAAAACTGTTTTTT

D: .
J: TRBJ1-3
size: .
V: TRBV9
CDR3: CASSVGSGRSGNTIYF
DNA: TGTGCCAGCAGCGTAGGCTCGGGAAGATCTGGAAACACCATATATTTT

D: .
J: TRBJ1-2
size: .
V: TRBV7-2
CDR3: CASSTSQGNYGYTF
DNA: TGTGCCAGCAGCACAAGCCAGGGAAACTATGGCTACACCTTC

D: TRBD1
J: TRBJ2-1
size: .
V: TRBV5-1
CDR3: CASSLGPGQGGKGNEQFF
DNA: TGCGCCAGCAGCTTGGGTCCGGGACAGGGTGGCAAAGGGAATGAGCAGTTCTTC

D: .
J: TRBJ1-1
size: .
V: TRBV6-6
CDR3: CASSLPGGLNTEAFF
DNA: TGTGCCAGCAGTCTCCCCGGCGGCCTGAACACTGAAGCTTTCTTT